The rows below give T cell receptor beta chains drawn from one sample of a study of cytomegalovirus exposure and HLA in healthy donors. Generated by immunoSEQ multiplex PCR, the TCRdb table keeps only in-frame clones and is missing some. Here the sample spans under 200,000 clones, 75% being singletons. Sequencing used PBMCs. These receptors all stem from a female donor in good health and CMV-seronegative. Each CDR3 is given with its conserved first and last residue. A D gene is named only where the DNA matches it firmly. Clone size is shown for a subset of rows, as once, few, many or a class of expanded clone.

NA TRBJ1-1 TRBV21-1 NA CASSKSDRGLTEAFF TGTGCCAGCAGCAAGTCCGACAGGGGGCTGACTGAAGCTTTCTTT
NA TRBJ1-3 TRBV18 NA CASSPLDSGNTIYF TGTGCCAGCTCCCCCCTAGACTCTGGAAACACCATATATTTT
NA TRBJ1-6 TRBV6-6 NA CASSFAQGGNSPLHF TGTGCCAGCAGCTTCGCCCAGGGTGGCAATTCACCCCTCCACTTT
TRBD2 TRBJ2-3 TRBV27 NA CASSRLAGVTDTQYF TGTGCCAGCAGCCGACTAGCGGGAGTCACAGATACGCAGTATTTT
NA TRBJ1-5 TRBV2 NA CASSESGMGQPQHF TGTGCCAGCAGTGAATCGGGGATGGGTCAGCCCCAGCATTTT
NA TRBJ2-5 TRBV10-1 few CASPDPGHFQETQYF TGCGCCAGTCCGGACCCGGGACACTTCCAAGAGACCCAGTACTTC
NA TRBJ2-7 TRBV28 NA CASRPRDMAYEQYF TGTGCCAGCAGACCCCGGGACATGGCCTACGAGCAGTACTTC
TRBD1 TRBJ2-7 TRBV7-9 NA CASSQGTGVYEQYF TGTGCCAGCAGCCAAGGGACAGGAGTCTACGAGCAGTACTTC
NA TRBJ2-5 TRBV9 NA CASSVGTGREVGQETQYF TGTGCCAGCAGCGTAGGGACAGGGAGGGAGGTCGGCCAAGAGACCCAGTACTTC
NA TRBJ2-1 TRBV7-9 few CASQITGASYNEQFF TGTGCCAGCCAAATAACGGGAGCCTCCTACAATGAGCAGTTCTTC
NA TRBJ2-3 TRBV2 NA CASAGESSTDTQYF TGTGCCAGCGCCGGGGAGAGTAGCACAGATACGCAGTATTTT
NA TRBJ2-6 TRBV9 once CASSVGHSGANVLTF TGTGCCAGCAGCGTGGGACATTCGGGGGCCAACGTCCTGACTTTC
NA TRBJ1-1 TRBV19 NA CASLLGQTEAFF TGTGCCAGTCTCCTTGGTCAGACTGAAGCTTTCTTT
TRBD2 TRBJ2-5 TRBV6-5 NA CASAGVGETQYF TGTGCCAGCGCGGGAGTCGGGGAGACCCAGTACTTC
TRBD1 TRBJ1-5 TRBV18 NA CASSHGQGNQPQHF TGTGCCAGCTCACATGGACAGGGCAATCAGCCCCAGCATTTT
NA TRBJ2-3 TRBV29-1 NA CSVEGAGHTDTQYF TGCAGCGTTGAGGGGGCCGGCCACACAGATACGCAGTATTTT
TRBD2 TRBJ2-2 TRBV30 NA CALLAGGSAGELFF TGTGCCTTACTAGCGGGAGGTTCTGCCGGGGAGCTGTTTTTT
NA TRBJ2-7 TRBV2 NA CASCLGPYEQYF TGTGCCAGCTGCCTGGGGCCCTACGAGCAGTACTTC
NA TRBJ1-1 TRBV6-1 NA CASSNQKMNTEAFF TGTGCCAGCAGTAACCAGAAAATGAACACTGAAGCTTTCTTT
NA TRBJ2-7 TRBV7-9 NA CASNPGHLYEQYF TGTGCCAGCAACCCGGGACACCTCTACGAGCAGTACTTC
NA TRBJ2-3 TRBV19 NA CASSIAGADTQYF TGTGCCAGTAGTATAGCCGGAGCAGATACGCAGTATTTT
NA TRBJ2-7 TRBV2 once CASSTIGGVSYEQYF TGTGCCAGCAGTACTATAGGGGGGGTCTCCTACGAGCAGTACTTC
NA TRBJ1-2 TRBV6-5 NA CASITPGARGYTF TGTGCCAGCATAACCCCAGGGGCGCGTGGCTACACCTTC
TRBD1 TRBJ2-7 TRBV5-1 few CASSLPGQGSEQYF TGCGCCAGCAGCTTACCGGGACAGGGGTCCGAGCAGTACTTC
TRBD1 TRBJ2-7 TRBV4-3 NA CASSQDGTGYQGNEQYF TGCGCCAGCAGCCAAGATGGGACAGGCTATCAAGGGAACGAGCAGTACTTC
NA TRBJ1-5 TRBV28 NA CASRVLSSPQHF TGTGCCAGCCGGGTCCTCAGTTCGCCCCAGCATTTT
TRBD1 TRBJ1-2 TRBV11-2 NA CASSFSSGQNYGYTF TGTGCCAGCAGCTTTTCCTCGGGACAGAACTATGGCTACACCTTC
TRBD2 TRBJ2-1 TRBV11-2 NA CASIGGGRADNEQFF TGTGCCAGCATTGGTGGCGGGAGGGCCGACAATGAGCAGTTCTTC
TRBD1 TRBJ2-5 TRBV10-3 NA CAIDATQGWDQETQYF TGTGCCATCGATGCTACACAGGGGTGGGACCAAGAGACCCAGTACTTC
NA TRBJ2-3 TRBV5-8 NA CASSRTDTQYF TGTGCCAGCAGCCGTACAGATACGCAGTATTTT
TRBD2 TRBJ2-3 TRBV27 NA CASSPLLSGGTDTQYF TGTGCCAGCAGTCCGCTTCTAAGCGGGGGCACAGATACGCAGTATTTT
TRBD2 TRBJ2-7 TRBV9 NA CASSVGRTSGRGEQYF TGTGCCAGCAGCGTAGGGCGGACTAGCGGGAGGGGCGAGCAGTACTTC
TRBD1 TRBJ1-2 TRBV5-1 NA CASSPYAGTANGYTF TGCGCCAGCAGCCCTTATGCCGGGACAGCGAATGGCTACACCTTC
TRBD2 TRBJ2-3 TRBV4-2 NA CASSPSGTTGDTQYF TGTGCCAGCAGCCCCTCCGGGACTACCGGAGATACGCAGTATTTT
NA TRBJ1-3 TRBV7-9 NA CASSLGTEGNTIYF TGTGCCAGCAGCTTAGGGACAGAGGGAAACACCATATATTTT
TRBD1 TRBJ1-6 TRBV7-9 once CASSPLGQGALSSPLHF TGTGCCAGCAGCCCTTTGGGACAGGGGGCCCTATCTTCACCCCTCCACTTT
TRBD2 TRBJ2-1 TRBV5-1 NA CASSLLAGVGYNEQFF TGCGCCAGCAGCTTACTAGCGGGAGTGGGGTACAATGAGCAGTTCTTC
NA TRBJ1-2 TRBV7-9 few CASSPRGYGYGYTF TGTGCCAGCAGCCCCAGGGGATATGGCTATGGCTACACCTTC
TRBD2 TRBJ2-3 TRBV6-5 NA CASSYDGGGADTQYF TGTGCCAGCAGTTACGACGGGGGAGGGGCCGATACGCAGTATTTT
TRBD1 TRBJ1-6 TRBV6-1 once CASSENRGLNSPLHF TGTGCCAGCAGTGAGAACAGGGGGCTGAATTCACCCCTCCACTTT
TRBD1 TRBJ1-1 TRBV6-5 NA CASSYTRGRGTEAFF TGTGCCAGCAGTTACACGAGGGGGCGAGGGACTGAAGCTTTCTTT
NA TRBJ2-1 TRBV11-3 NA CASSSPPGRTQFF TGTGCCAGCAGCTCCCCCCCCGGACGGACTCAGTTCTTC
TRBD2 TRBJ2-3 TRBV2 NA CASRGGAGADTQYF TGTGCCAGCAGGGGGGGAGCGGGAGCAGATACGCAGTATTTT
NA TRBJ2-1 TRBV25-1 NA CASSDIGTGGDEQFF TGTGCCAGCAGTGATATCGGTACAGGGGGGGATGAGCAGTTCTTC
TRBD2 TRBJ2-7 TRBV5-1 few CASSLSGGYEQYF TGCGCCAGCAGCCTATCGGGGGGGTACGAGCAGTACTTC
NA TRBJ2-3 TRBV7-8 NA CASSPPGSTDTQYF TGTGCCAGCAGCCCTCCGGGGTCCACAGATACGCAGTATTTT
TRBD1 TRBJ1-6 TRBV5-6 NA CASSLAPGQGGSPLHF TGTGCCAGCAGCTTGGCTCCGGGACAGGGTGGTTCACCCCTCCACTTT
TRBD1 TRBJ2-6 TRBV5-1 NA CASSLRDRGFSGANVLTF TGCGCCAGCAGCCTCCGGGACAGGGGTTTCTCTGGGGCCAACGTCCTGACTTTC
TRBD1 TRBJ2-3 TRBV4-2 NA CASSQEPGQGAGTDTQYF TGTGCCAGCAGCCAAGAGCCGGGACAGGGGGCGGGCACAGATACGCAGTATTTT
TRBD2 TRBJ2-5 TRBV7-2 few CASSQARTSGRETQYF TGTGCCAGCAGCCAAGCCCGGACTAGCGGGAGGGAGACCCAGTACTTC
NA TRBJ2-5 TRBV6-6 NA CASMRDRGAGETQYF TGTGCCAGCATGCGCGACCGGGGGGCCGGTGAGACCCAGTACTTC
NA TRBJ1-2 TRBV28 NA CASSSNSRPVYGYTF TGTGCCAGCAGTTCCAACTCCCGCCCTGTTTATGGCTACACCTTC
TRBD2 TRBJ2-7 TRBV5-1 NA CASSLTAGTSGLEQYF TGCGCCAGCAGCTTAACGGCCGGGACTAGCGGGCTCGAGCAGTACTTC
TRBD2 TRBJ2-1 TRBV27 NA CATNSGTRANPYNEQFF TGTGCCACGAACTCCGGGACTAGAGCTAATCCCTACAATGAGCAGTTCTTC
TRBD1 TRBJ2-7 TRBV6-6 few CASSLRDSGYEQYF TGTGCCAGCAGTCTCCGGGACAGCGGCTACGAGCAGTACTTC
TRBD2 TRBJ2-1 TRBV30 few CAWTLAGIDYNEQFF TGTGCCTGGACCCTAGCGGGGATAGACTACAATGAGCAGTTCTTC
TRBD1 TRBJ2-5 TRBV11-2 few CASSSGTDKETQYF TGTGCCAGCAGCTCGGGGACAGACAAAGAGACCCAGTACTTC
NA TRBJ1-1 TRBV10-2 NA CASSESLGAEAFF TGCGCCAGCAGTGAGTCTTTGGGCGCTGAAGCTTTCTTT
NA TRBJ2-7 TRBV28 NA CASRRPAAAYEQYF TGTGCCAGCCGACGGCCGGCGGCTGCCTACGAGCAGTACTTC
TRBD1 TRBJ1-2 TRBV27 few CASSSYGPRDRGGGYTF TGTGCCAGCAGTTCCTATGGCCCCCGGGACAGGGGAGGTGGCTACACCTTC